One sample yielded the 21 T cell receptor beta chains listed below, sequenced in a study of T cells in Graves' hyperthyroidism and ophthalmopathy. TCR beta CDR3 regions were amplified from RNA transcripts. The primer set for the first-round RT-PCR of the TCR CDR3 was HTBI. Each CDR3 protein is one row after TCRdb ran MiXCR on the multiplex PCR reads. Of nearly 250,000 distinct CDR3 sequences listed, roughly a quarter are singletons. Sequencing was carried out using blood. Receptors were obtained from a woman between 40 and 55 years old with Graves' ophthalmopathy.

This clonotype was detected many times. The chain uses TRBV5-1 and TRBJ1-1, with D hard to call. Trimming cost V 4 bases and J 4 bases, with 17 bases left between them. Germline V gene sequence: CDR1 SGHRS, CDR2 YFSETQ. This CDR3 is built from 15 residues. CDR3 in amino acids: CASSTAQTPGTEAFF. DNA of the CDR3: TGCGCCAGCAGCACTGCCCAGACACCAGGCACTGAAGCTTTCTTT. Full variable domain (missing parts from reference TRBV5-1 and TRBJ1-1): KAGVTQTPRYLIKTRGQQVTLSCSPISGHRSVSWYQQTPGQGLQFLFEYFSETQRNKGNFPGRFSGRQFSNSRSEMNVSTLELGDSALYLCASSTAQTPGTEAFFGQGTRLTVV.

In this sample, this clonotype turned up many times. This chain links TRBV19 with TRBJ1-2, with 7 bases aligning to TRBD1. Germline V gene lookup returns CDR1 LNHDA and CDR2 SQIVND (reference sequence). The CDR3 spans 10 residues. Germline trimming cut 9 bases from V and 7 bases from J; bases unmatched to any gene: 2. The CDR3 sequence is CASRGSGYTF. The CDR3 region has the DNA TGTGCCAGCAGGGGGTCTGGCTACACCTTC.

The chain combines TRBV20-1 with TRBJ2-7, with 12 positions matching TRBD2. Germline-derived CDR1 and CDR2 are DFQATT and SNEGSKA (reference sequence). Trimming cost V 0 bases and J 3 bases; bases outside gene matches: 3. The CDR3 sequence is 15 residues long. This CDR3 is CSAREGGLAGYEQYF. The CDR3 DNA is TGCAGTGCTAGAGAGGGGGGACTAGCGGGCTACGAGCAGTACTTC.

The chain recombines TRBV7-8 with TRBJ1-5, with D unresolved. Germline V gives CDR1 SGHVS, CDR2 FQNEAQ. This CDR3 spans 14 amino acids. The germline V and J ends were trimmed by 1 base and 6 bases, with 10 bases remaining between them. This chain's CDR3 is CASSLDLHGQPQHF. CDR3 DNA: TGTGCCAGCAGCTTAGACCTGCACGGTCAGCCCCAGCATTTT. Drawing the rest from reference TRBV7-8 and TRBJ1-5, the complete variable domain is GAGVSQSPRYKVAKRGQDVALRCDPISGHVSLFWYQQALGQGPEFLTYFQNEAQLDKSGLPSDRFFAERPEGSVSTLKIQRTQQEDSAVYLCASSLDLHGQPQHFGDGTRLSIL.

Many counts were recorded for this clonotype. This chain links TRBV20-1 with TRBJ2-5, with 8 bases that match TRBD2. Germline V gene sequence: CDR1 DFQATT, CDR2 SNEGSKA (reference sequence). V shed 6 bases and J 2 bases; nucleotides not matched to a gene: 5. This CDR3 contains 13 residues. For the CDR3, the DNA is TGCAGTGCACTGACTAGCGTACAAGAGACCCAGTACTTC. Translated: CSALTSVQETQYF.

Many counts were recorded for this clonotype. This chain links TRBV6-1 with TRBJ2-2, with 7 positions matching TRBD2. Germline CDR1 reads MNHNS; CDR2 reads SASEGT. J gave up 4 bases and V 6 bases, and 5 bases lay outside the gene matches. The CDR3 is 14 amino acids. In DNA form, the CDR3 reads TGTGCCAGCAGGTGGGAGGGACTCACCGGGGAGCTGTTTTTT. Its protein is CASRWEGLTGELFF.

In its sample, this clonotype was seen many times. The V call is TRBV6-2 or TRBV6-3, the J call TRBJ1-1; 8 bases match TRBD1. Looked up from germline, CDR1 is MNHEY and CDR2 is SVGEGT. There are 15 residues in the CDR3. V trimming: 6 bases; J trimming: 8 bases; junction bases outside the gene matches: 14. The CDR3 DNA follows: TGTGCCAGCAGGGATAAGGAGCGGCAGGGGGCAGAAGCTTTCTTT. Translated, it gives CASRDKERQGAEAFF.

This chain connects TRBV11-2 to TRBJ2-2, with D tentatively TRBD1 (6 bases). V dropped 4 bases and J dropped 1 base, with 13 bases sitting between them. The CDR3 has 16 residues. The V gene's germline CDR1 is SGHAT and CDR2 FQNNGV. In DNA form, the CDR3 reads TGTGCCAGCAGCTCACAGGGATTGGGGAACACCGGGGAGCTGTTTTTT. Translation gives CASSSQGLGNTGELFF.

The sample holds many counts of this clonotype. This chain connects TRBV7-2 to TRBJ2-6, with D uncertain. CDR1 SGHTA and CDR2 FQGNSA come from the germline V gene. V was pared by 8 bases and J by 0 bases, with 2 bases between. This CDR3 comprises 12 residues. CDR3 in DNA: TGTGCCAGCCGCTCTGGGGCCAACGTCCTGACTTTC. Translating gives CASRSGANVLTF.

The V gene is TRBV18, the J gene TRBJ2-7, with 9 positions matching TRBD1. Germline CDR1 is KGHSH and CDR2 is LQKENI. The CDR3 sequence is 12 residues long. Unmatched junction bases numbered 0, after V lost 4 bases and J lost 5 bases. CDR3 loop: CASSRDRDEQYF. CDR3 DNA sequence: TGTGCCAGCTCACGGGACAGGGACGAGCAGTACTTC.

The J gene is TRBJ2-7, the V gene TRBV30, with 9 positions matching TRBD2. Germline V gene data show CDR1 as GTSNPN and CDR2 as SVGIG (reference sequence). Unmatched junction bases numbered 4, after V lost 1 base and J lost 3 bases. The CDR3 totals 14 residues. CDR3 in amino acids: CAWSGAGGYYEQYF. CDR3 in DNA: TGTGCCTGGAGTGGGGCGGGGGGGTACTACGAGCAGTACTTC.

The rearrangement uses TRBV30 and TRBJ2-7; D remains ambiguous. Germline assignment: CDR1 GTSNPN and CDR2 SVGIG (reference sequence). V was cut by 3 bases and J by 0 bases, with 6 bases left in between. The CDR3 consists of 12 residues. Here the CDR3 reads CAWRLLSYEQYF. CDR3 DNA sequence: TGTGCCTGGAGACTCCTCTCCTACGAGCAGTACTTC.

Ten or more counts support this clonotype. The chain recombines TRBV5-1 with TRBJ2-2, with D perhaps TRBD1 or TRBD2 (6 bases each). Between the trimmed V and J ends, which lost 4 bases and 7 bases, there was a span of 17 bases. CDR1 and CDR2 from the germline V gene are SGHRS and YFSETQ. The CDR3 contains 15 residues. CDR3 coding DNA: TGCGCCAGCAGCCCCGGAGGGGGAGAGGTCGGGGAGCTGTTTTTT. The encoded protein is CASSPGGGEVGELFF. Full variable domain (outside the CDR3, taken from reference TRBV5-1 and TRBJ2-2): KAGVTQTPRYLIKTRGQQVTLSCSPISGHRSVSWYQQTPGQGLQFLFEYFSETQRNKGNFPGRFSGRQFSNSRSEMNVSTLELGDSALYLCASSPGGGEVGELFFGEGSRLTVL.

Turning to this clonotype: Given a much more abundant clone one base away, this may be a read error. The CDR3 loop is CASSADASLAKNIQYF. The CDR3 DNA follows: TGTGCCAGCAGTGCCGATGCCTCTTTAGCCAAAAACATTCAGTACTTC. This chain uses TRBV2 with TRBJ2-4; D ambiguous. CDR1 SNHLY and CDR2 FYNNEI come from the germline V gene. The CDR3 loop spans 16 amino acids. The V end was cut by 4 bases, the J end by 0 bases, with 13 bases between.

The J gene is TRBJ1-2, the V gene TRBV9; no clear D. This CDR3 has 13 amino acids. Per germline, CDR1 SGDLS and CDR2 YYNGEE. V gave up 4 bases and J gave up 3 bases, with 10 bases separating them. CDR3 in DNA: TGTGCCAGCAGCCTGGACGCAGACTATGGCTACACCTTC. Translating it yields CASSLDADYGYTF.

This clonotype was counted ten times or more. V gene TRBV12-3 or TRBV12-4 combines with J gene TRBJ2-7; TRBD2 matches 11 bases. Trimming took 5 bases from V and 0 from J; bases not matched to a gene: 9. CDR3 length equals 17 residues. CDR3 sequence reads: CASSPRPSGRISYEQYF. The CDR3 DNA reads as TGTGCCAGCAGTCCCAGACCTAGCGGGAGGATCTCCTACGAGCAGTACTTC.

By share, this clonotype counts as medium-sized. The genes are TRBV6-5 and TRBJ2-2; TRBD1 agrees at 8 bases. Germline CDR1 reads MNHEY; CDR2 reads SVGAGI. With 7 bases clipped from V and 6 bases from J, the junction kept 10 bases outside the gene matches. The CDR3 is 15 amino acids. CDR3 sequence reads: CASTGGERGPGELFF. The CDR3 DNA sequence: TGTGCCAGCACAGGGGGCGAGAGGGGACCCGGGGAGCTGTTTTTT.

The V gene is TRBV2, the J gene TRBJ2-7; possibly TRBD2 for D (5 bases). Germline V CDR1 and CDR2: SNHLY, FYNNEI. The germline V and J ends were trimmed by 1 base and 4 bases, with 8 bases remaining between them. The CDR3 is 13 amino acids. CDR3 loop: CASSEEWTYEQYF. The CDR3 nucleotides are TGTGCCAGCAGTGAAGAGTGGACTTACGAGCAGTACTTC.

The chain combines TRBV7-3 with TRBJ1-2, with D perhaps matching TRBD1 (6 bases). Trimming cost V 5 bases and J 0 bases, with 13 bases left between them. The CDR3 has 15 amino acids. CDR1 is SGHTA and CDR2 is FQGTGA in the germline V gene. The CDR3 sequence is CASSTTGQTNYGYTF. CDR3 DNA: TGTGCCAGCAGCACTACGGGACAAACTAACTATGGCTACACCTTC. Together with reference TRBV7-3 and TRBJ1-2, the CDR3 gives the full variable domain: GAGVSQTPSNKVTEKGKYVELRCDPISGHTALYWYRQSLGQGPEFLIYFQGTGAADDSGLPNDRFFAVRPEGSVSTLKIQRTERGDSAVYLCASSTTGQTNYGYTFGSGTRLTVV.

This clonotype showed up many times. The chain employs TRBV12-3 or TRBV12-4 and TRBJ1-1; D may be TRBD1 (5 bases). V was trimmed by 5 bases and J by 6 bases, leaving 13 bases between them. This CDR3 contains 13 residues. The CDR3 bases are TGTGCCAGCAGTCGGGACGTAAGTCCTGAAGCTTTCTTT. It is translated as CASSRDVSPEAFF.

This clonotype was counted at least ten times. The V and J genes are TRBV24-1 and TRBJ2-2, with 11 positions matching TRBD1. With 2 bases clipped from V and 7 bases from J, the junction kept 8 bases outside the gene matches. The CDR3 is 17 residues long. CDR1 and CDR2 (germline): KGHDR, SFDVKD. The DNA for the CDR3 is TGTGCCACCAGTGATTCCGCGGACAGGGGGCTTGGCGGGGAGCTGTTTTTT. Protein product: CATSDSADRGLGGELFF.